Each of the 17 T cell receptor beta chains below was sequenced from the same sample in a study of blood T cell repertoires in COVID-19. Repertoires were generated with immunoSEQ multiplex PCR, while TCRdb's copy carries only in-frame clones and drops some. The table lists roughly 200,000 clones, around 83% of them singletons, with 20% to 25% in the top ten. Material: PBMCs or T cells enriched from blood (not recorded which). The receptors come from a middle-aged woman in a cohort exposed to, infected with or recovered from COVID-19 (not recorded which).

The chain joins TRBV3-1 (or the pseudogene TRBV3-2) to TRBJ2-5; 8 bases agree with TRBD2. Germline V gene lookup returns CDR1 LGHDT and CDR2 YNNKEL (reference sequence). Losses at the gene ends were 1 base for V and 5 bases for J; bases not matched to a gene: 6. The CDR3 spans 15 residues. This CDR3 is CASSQAAGGAETQYF. The CDR3 bases are TGTGCCAGCAGCCAAGCGGCCGGGGGGGCTGAGACCCAGTACTTC.

This sequence joins TRBV18 and TRBJ2-2; 7 bases agree with TRBD1. Germline CDR1 is KGHSH and CDR2 is LQKENI. The CDR3 runs 16 residues. Losses at the gene ends were 4 bases for V and 3 bases for J; bases not matched to a gene: 8. The CDR3 DNA reads TGTGCCAGCTCACTACCACAGGGGCCCGACACCGGGGAGCTGTTTTTT. Translation: CASSLPQGPDTGELFF.

This clone was observed a handful of times. The rearrangement joins TRBV7-8 to TRBJ1-1, with D maybe TRBD1 (5 bases). V was pared by 9 bases and J by 5 bases, with 19 bases between. Germline loops: CDR1 SGHVS, CDR2 FQNEAQ. The CDR3 extends over 14 amino acids. The chain's CDR3 is CASGQARGKTEAFF. The CDR3 nucleotides read TGTGCCAGTGGGCAGGCTAGGGGAAAAACTGAAGCTTTCTTT.

DNA of the CDR3: TGTGCCAGAAGCCACAAGGCGATGACAGGGGGGAATATCCACGAGCAGTACTTC. It yields the protein CARSHKAMTGGNIHEQYF. The chain links TRBV5-3 to TRBJ2-7, with TRBD1 identical over 9 bases. TRBV5-3 is known as an ORF, though its function is uncertain. V trimming: 4 bases; J trimming: 5 bases; junction bases outside the gene matches: 19. The CDR3 spans 18 residues.

The V call is TRBV7-6, the J call TRBJ1-1; 9 nucleotides line up with TRBD1. Germline V gene data show CDR1 as SGHVS and CDR2 as FNYEAQ. This CDR3 has 15 amino acids. Unmatched junction bases numbered 9, after V lost 6 bases and J lost 4 bases. The CDR3 loop is CASRSTGGAGTEAFF. The DNA of the CDR3 is TGTGCCAGCAGATCAACAGGGGGCGCCGGCACTGAAGCTTTCTTT. Using reference TRBV7-6 and TRBJ1-1 for the parts outside the CDR3, the full variable domain is GAGVSQSPRYKVTKRGQDVALRCDPISGHVSLYWYRQALGQGPEFLTYFNYEAQQDKSGLPNDRFSAERPEGSISTLTIQRTEQRDSAMYRCASRSTGGAGTEAFFGQGTRLTVV.

The chain carries TRBV2 and TRBJ2-1; TRBD2 is a possible D gene (5 bases). The length of the CDR3 is 15 residues. V lost 4 bases to trimming and J lost 5 bases, with 15 bases between them. The V gene's germline CDR1 is SNHLY and CDR2 FYNNEI. This chain's CDR3 is CASSVARERNNEQFF. The CDR3 DNA sequence: TGTGCCAGCAGTGTGGCGAGGGAGAGGAACAATGAGCAGTTCTTC.

This clone was seen just once. The chain recombines TRBV7-8 with TRBJ2-7, with D possibly matching TRBD1 (5 bases). Between the trimmed V and J ends, which lost 2 bases and 5 bases, there was a span of 13 bases. This CDR3 comprises 14 residues. Germline values: CDR1 SGHVS, CDR2 FQNEAQ. In nucleotides, the CDR3 is TGTGCCAGCAGCTTAAGGGGCAGGGCACACGAGCAGTACTTC. This translates into CASSLRGRAHEQYF.

This clone came up once. CDR3 nucleotide sequence: TGTGCCAGTAGTTCCCGGACAGGGGAAAGAAACACCATATATTTT. Its translation is CASSSRTGERNTIYF. This chain connects TRBV19 to TRBJ1-3; 9 bases line up with TRBD1. This CDR3 spans 15 amino acids. Germline loops: CDR1 LNHDA, CDR2 SQIVND (reference sequence). V shed 5 bases and J 5 bases; nucleotides not matched to a gene: 7.

This clone was counted once. The chain's CDR3 is CASRFWGANYGYTF. The DNA for the CDR3 is TGTGCCAGCAGGTTTTGGGGAGCTAACTATGGCTACACCTTC. The genes are TRBV28 and TRBJ1-2; D unclear. The CDR3 is made up of 14 amino acids. From germline, CDR1 is MDHEN and CDR2 SYDVKM. V shed 6 bases and J shed 0 bases, with 11 bases lying between them.

The rearrangement links TRBV6-6 to TRBJ1-1, with TRBD1 identical over 10 bases. V shed 6 bases and J 3 bases; nucleotides not matched to a gene: 4. This CDR3 spans 14 amino acids. Germline-derived CDR1 and CDR2 are MNHNY and SVGAGI (reference sequence). CDR3 sequence (DNA): TGTGCCAGCAGGTCCGGGACAGGGGACACTGAAGCTTTCTTT. Residues: CASRSGTGDTEAFF.

V usage is TRBV28 and J usage is TRBJ1-3, with 12 positions matching TRBD1. Germline V CDR1 and CDR2: MDHEN, SYDVKM. CDR3 length: 22 amino acids. Trimming cost V 4 bases and J 0 bases; bases outside gene matches: 19. CDR3 sequence: CASSSLYLGTGGIGFSGNTIYF. In DNA, the CDR3 is TGTGCCAGCAGTTCCCTATATCTTGGGACAGGGGGCATTGGATTCTCTGGAAACACCATATATTTT. The variable domain in full, with the rest retrieved from reference TRBV28 and TRBJ1-3, is DVKVTQSSRYLVKRTGEKVFLECVQDMDHENMFWYRQDPGLGLRLIYFSYDVKMKEKGDIPEGYSVSREKKERFSLILESASTNQTSMYLCASSSLYLGTGGIGFSGNTIYFGEGSWLTVV.

This chain connects TRBV5-1 to TRBJ2-7; 7 nucleotides align to TRBD1. CDR3 length: 15 residues. Trimming removed 5 bases from V and 2 bases from J; junction bases left unmatched: 10. Germline V lookup: CDR1 SGHRS, CDR2 YFSETQ. CDR3 loop: CASRQKTGLTYEQYF. Here the CDR3 DNA reads TGCGCCAGCAGACAAAAGACAGGGCTAACCTACGAGCAGTACTTC.

V and J are TRBV7-6 and TRBJ1-1; the D gene is possibly TRBD1 (5 bases). Germline CDR1 is SGHVS and CDR2 is FNYEAQ. The CDR3 covers 15 residues. V lost 2 bases to trimming and J lost 2 bases, with 12 bases between them. The CDR3 loop reads CASSLTHQGNTEAFF. The CDR3 nucleotides read TGTGCCAGCAGCTTAACCCACCAGGGTAACACTGAAGCTTTCTTT.

For the CDR3, the DNA is TGTGCCAGCAGCTTAGAACTAGGAATAGATACGCAGTATTTT. Translation gives CASSLELGIDTQYF. The chain couples TRBV7-2 to TRBJ2-3; D might be TRBD2 (5 bases). This CDR3 is built from 14 residues. Germline CDR1 reads SGHTA; CDR2 reads FQGNSA. Trimming removed 1 base from V and 5 bases from J, with 10 bases in between.

DNA for the CDR3: TGTGCCAGCAGTCACCACCCGGGCACTGAAGCTTTCTTT. Residues: CASSHHPGTEAFF. J is TRBJ1-1 and V is TRBV27; D is unresolved. This CDR3 has 13 residues. Trimming removed 5 bases from V and 4 bases from J, with 11 bases in between. In germline, CDR1 is MNHEY, CDR2 SMNVEV (reference sequence).

Written as DNA, the CDR3 is TGTGCCAGCAGAGCCCCTCTCGGGGGGACTGACTATGGCTACACCTTC. This translates into CASRAPLGGTDYGYTF. The V and J genes are TRBV9 and TRBJ1-2; a weak D match, TRBD1 (5 bases). The CDR3 runs 16 residues. Trimming took 5 bases from V and 3 from J, leaving 20 bases between them. Germline lookup yields CDR1 SGDLS and CDR2 YYNGEE.

The chain couples TRBV13 to TRBJ1-2; D call uncertain. Trimming left V 2 bases short and J 8 bases short, with 15 bases between. There are 14 residues in the CDR3. From germline, CDR1 is PRHDT and CDR2 FYEKMQ (reference sequence). This CDR3 reads CASSLFGVVAGYTF. As DNA, the CDR3 is TGTGCCAGCAGCTTATTCGGGGTCGTAGCCGGCTACACCTTC.